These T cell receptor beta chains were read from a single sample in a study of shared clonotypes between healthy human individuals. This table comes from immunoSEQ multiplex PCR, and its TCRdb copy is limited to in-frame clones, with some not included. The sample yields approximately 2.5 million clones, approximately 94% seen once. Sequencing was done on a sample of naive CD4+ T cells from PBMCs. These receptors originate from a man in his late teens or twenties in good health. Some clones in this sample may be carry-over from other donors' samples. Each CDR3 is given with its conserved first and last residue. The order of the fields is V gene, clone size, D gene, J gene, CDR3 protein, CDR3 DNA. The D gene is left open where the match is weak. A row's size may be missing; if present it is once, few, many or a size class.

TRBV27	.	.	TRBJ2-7	CASSPISPRGAYEQYF	TGTGCCAGCAGTCCTATCTCCCCTAGGGGCGCCTACGAGCAGTACTTC
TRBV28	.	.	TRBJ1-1	CACSGRLTEAFF	TGTGCCTGCAGCGGGCGTCTCACTGAAGCTTTCTTT
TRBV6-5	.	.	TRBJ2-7	CASRPRQSSYEQYF	TGTGCCAGCAGACCCCGACAGAGCTCCTACGAGCAGTACTTC
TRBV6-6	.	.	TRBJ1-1	CASSYPGVGGTEAFF	TGTGCCAGCAGTTACCCGGGTGTGGGTGGCACTGAAGCTTTCTTT
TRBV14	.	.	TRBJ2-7	CASSQVGKSSYEQYF	TGTGCCAGCAGCCAAGTCGGGAAAAGCTCCTACGAGCAGTACTTC
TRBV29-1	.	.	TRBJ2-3	CSVPMAGTTDTQYF	TGCAGCGTCCCTATGGCCGGGACCACAGATACGCAGTATTTT
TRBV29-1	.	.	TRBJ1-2	CSVARGEGRGYTF	TGCAGCGTTGCTCGGGGGGAAGGCCGGGGCTACACCTTC
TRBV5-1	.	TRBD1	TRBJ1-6	CASSTRGQGGNSPLHF	TGCGCCAGCAGCACCCGAGGACAGGGAGGCAATTCACCCCTCCACTTT
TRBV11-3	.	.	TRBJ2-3	CASSRGSTDTQYF	TGTGCCAGCAGCCGCGGCTCGACTGATACGCAGTATTTT
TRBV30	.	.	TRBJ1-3	CAWSGGMGNTIYF	TGTGCCTGGAGTGGGGGGATGGGAAACACCATATATTTT
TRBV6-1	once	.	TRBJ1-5	CASSEAGGNGQPQHF	TGTGCCAGCAGTGAAGCAGGGGGAAATGGTCAGCCCCAGCATTTT
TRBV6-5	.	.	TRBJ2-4	CASSYSQPLAKNIQYF	TGTGCCAGCAGTTACTCGCAACCCTTAGCCAAAAACATTCAGTACTTC
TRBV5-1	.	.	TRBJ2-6	CASSLAPISGANVLTF	TGCGCCAGCAGCTTGGCCCCGATCTCTGGGGCCAACGTCCTGACTTTC
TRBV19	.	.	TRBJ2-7	CASQAQGGYEQYF	TGTGCCAGCCAGGCACAGGGTGGCTACGAGCAGTACTTC
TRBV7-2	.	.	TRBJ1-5	CASSLESNQPQHF	TGTGCCAGCAGCTTAGAATCGAATCAGCCCCAGCATTTT
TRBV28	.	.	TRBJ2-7	CASGTNSYEQYF	TGTGCCAGTGGGACGAACTCCTACGAGCAGTACTTC
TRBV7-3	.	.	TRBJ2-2	CASSLDGASTGELFF	TGTGCCAGCAGCCTCGACGGCGCGAGCACCGGGGAGCTGTTTTTT
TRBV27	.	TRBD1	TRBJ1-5	CASRRQGSPFWQPQHF	TGTGCCAGCAGAAGACAGGGCTCACCATTTTGGCAGCCCCAGCATTTT
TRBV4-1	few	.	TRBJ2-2	CASSQERSFATGELFF	TGCGCCAGCAGCCAAGAACGGAGTTTCGCCACCGGGGAGCTGTTTTTT
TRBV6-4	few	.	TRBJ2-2	CASSAGDTGELFF	TGTGCCAGCAGTGCCGGGGACACCGGGGAGCTGTTTTTT
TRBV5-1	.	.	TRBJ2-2	CASSPGGSNTGELFF	TGCGCCAGCAGCCCGGGTGGGTCTAACACCGGGGAGCTGTTTTTT
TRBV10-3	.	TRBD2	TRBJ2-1	CAISKQTSGSANEQFF	TGTGCCATCAGTAAACAGACTAGCGGGAGTGCCAATGAGCAGTTCTTC